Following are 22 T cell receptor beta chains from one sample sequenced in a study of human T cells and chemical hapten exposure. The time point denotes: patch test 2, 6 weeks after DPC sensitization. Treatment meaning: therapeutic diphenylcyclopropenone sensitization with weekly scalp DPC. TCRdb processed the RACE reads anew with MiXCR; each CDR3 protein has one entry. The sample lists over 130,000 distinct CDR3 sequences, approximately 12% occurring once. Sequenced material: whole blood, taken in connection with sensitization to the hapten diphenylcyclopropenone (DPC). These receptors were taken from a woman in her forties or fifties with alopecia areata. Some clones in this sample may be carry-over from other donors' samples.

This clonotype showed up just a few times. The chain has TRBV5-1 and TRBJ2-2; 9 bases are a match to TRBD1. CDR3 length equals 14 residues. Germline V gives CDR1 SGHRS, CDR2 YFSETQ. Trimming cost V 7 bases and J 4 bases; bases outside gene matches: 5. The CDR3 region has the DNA TGCGCCAGCGGACCGGGACAGGGCACCGGGGAGCTGTTTTTT. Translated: CASGPGQGTGELFF.

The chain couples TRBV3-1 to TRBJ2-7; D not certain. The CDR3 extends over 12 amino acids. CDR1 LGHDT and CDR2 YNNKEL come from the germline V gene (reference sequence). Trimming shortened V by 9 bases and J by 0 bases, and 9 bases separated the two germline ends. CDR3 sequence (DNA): TGTGCCAGACCGACGGACTCCTACGAGCAGTACTTC. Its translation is CARPTDSYEQYF.

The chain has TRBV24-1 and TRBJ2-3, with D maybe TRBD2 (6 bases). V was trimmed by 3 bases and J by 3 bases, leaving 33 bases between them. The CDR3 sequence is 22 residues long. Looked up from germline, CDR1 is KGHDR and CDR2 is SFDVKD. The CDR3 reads CATSDPFSTSGGHWVETDTQYF. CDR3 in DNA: TGTGCCACCAGTGATCCCTTTTCGACCTCCGGAGGGCATTGGGTCGAGACAGATACGCAGTATTTT.

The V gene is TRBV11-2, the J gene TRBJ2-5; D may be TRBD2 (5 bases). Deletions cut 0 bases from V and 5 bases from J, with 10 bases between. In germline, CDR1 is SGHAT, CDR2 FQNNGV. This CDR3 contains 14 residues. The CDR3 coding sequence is TGTGCCAGCAGCTTAGAGGCGGGCGGGGAGACCCAGTACTTC. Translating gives CASSLEAGGETQYF.

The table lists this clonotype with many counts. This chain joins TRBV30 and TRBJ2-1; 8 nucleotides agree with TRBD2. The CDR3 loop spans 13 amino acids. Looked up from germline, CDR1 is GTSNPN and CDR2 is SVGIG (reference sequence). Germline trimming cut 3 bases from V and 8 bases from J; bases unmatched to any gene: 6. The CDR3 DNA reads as TGTGCCTGGAGCGGGAGGGCCGTCGATGAGCAGTTCTTC. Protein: CAWSGRAVDEQFF.

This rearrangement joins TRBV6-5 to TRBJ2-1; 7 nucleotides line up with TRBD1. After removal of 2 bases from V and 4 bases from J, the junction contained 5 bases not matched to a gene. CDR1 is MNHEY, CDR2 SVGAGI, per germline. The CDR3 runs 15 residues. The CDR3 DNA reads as TGTGCCAGCAGTTACCGGGACAGAATTTACAATGAGCAGTTCTTC. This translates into CASSYRDRIYNEQFF.

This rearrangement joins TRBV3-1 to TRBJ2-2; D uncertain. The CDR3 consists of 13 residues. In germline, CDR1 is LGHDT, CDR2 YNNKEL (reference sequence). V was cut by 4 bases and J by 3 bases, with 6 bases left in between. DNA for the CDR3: TGTGCCAGCAGCCGGGGTTACACCGGGGAGCTGTTTTTT. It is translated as CASSRGYTGELFF.

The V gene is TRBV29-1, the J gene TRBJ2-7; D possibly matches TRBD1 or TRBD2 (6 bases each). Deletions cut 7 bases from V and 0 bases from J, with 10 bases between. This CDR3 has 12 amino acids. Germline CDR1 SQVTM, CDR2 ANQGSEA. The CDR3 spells CSGGAGSYEQYF. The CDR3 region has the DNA TGCAGCGGGGGGGCGGGCTCCTACGAGCAGTACTTC.

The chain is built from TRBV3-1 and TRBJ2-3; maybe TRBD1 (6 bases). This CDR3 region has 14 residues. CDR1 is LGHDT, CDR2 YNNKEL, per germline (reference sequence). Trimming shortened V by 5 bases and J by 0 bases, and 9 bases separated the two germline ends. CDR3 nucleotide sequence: TGTGCCAGCAGCGCTACAGGGAGCACAGATACGCAGTATTTT. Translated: CASSATGSTDTQYF.

This CDR3 is CSAREGAPPGGYTF. CDR3 in DNA: TGCAGCGCCAGGGAGGGCGCCCCCCCAGGGGGCTACACCTTC. This rearrangement joins TRBV29-1 to TRBJ1-2; a possible D gene is TRBD1 (5 bases). Germline V gene sequence: CDR1 SQVTM, CDR2 ANQGSEA. Trimming cost V 7 bases and J 8 bases, with 23 bases left between them. The CDR3 loop spans 14 amino acids. Full variable domain (outside the CDR3, taken from reference TRBV29-1 and TRBJ1-2): SAVISQKPSRDICQRGTSLTIQCQVDSQVTMMFWYRQQPGQSLTLIATANQGSEATYESGFVIDKFPISRPNLTFSTLTVSNMSPEDSSIYLCSAREGAPPGGYTFGSGTRLTVV.

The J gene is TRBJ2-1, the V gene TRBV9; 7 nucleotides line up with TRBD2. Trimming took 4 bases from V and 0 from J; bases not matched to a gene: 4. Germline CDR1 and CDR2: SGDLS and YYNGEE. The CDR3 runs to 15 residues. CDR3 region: CASSPRGNSYNEQFF. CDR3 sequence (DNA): TGTGCCAGCAGCCCGCGGGGGAACTCCTACAATGAGCAGTTCTTC.

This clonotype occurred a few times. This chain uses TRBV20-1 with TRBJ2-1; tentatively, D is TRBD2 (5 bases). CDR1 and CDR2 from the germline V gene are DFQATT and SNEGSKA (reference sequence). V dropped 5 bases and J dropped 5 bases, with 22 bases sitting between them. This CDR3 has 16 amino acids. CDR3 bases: TGCAGTGCTGGACCCGCAGGAGGCCTGAAGAACAATGAGCAGTTCTTC. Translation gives CSAGPAGGLKNNEQFF.

The CDR3 DNA reads as TGTGCTTCCACGGGACAGGTCTACGAGCAGTACTTC. Protein: CASTGQVYEQYF. This rearrangement joins TRBV12-5 to TRBJ2-7; 8 nucleotides match TRBD1. The ends lost 11 bases at V and 3 bases at J; junction bases unmatched: 6. The germline CDR1 and CDR2 sequences are LGHNT and FRNRAP. The CDR3 runs to 12 residues.

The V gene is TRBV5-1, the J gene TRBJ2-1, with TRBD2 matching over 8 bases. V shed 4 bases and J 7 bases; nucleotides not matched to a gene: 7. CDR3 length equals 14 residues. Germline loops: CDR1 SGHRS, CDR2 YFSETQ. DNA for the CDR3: TGCGCCAGCAGCCAACATACTAGCGGAAATGAGCAGTTCTTC. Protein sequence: CASSQHTSGNEQFF. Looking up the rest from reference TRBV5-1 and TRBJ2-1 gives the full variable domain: KAGVTQTPRYLIKTRGQQVTLSCSPISGHRSVSWYQQTPGQGLQFLFEYFSETQRNKGNFPGRFSGRQFSNSRSEMNVSTLELGDSALYLCASSQHTSGNEQFFGPGTRLTVL.

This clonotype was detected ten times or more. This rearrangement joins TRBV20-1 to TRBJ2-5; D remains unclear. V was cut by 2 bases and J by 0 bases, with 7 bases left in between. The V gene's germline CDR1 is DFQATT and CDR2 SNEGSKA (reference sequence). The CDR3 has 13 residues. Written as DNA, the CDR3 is TGCAGTGCTAGAACAGCGTACCAAGAGACCCAGTACTTC. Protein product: CSARTAYQETQYF.

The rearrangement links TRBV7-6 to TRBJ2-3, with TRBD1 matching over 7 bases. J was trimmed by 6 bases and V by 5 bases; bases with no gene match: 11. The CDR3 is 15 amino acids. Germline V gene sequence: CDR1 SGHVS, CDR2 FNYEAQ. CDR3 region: CASSIQGNLGDTQYF. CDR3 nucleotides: TGTGCCAGCAGCATACAGGGGAACCTAGGGGATACGCAGTATTTT.

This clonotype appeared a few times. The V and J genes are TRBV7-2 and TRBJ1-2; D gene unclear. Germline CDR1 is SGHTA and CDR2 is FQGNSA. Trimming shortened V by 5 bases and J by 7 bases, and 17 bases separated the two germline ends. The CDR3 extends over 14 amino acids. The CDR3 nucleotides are TGTGCCAGCAGCCGGACCGGACCTTCTCGTGGCTACACCTTC. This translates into CASSRTGPSRGYTF.

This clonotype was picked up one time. The CDR3 nucleotides read TGTGCCAGCAGTTACGCAGGATCAAACACTGAAGCTTTCTTT. This sequence encodes CASSYAGSNTEAFF. This sequence joins TRBV6-6 and TRBJ1-1; D is ambiguous. Germline V gene lookup returns CDR1 MNHNY and CDR2 SVGAGI (reference sequence). The CDR3 runs to 14 residues. V was trimmed by 2 bases and J by 2 bases, leaving 9 bases between them.

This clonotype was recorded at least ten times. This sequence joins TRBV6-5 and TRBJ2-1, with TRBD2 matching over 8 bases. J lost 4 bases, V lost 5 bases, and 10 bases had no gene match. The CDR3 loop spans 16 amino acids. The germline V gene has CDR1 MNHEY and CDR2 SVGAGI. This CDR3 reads CASSLDSGAWYNEQFF. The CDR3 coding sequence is TGTGCCAGCAGTCTCGATAGCGGGGCCTGGTACAATGAGCAGTTCTTC.

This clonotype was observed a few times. The CDR3 DNA reads TGTGCCAGCAGCTTCGCGACACAGAACACCGGGGAGCTGTTTTTT. Protein: CASSFATQNTGELFF. This chain connects TRBV11-1 to TRBJ2-2, with D hard to call. CDR1 is SGHAT, CDR2 FQDESV, per germline (reference sequence). Between the trimmed V and J ends, which lost 3 bases and 1 base, there was a span of 9 bases. The CDR3 is made up of 15 amino acids. Using reference TRBV11-1 and TRBJ2-2 for the parts outside the CDR3, the full variable domain is EAEVAQSPRYKITEKSQAVAFWCDPISGHATLYWYRQILGQGPELLVQFQDESVVDDSQLPKDRFSAERLKGVDSTLKIQPAELGDSAMYLCASSFATQNTGELFFGEGSRLTVL.

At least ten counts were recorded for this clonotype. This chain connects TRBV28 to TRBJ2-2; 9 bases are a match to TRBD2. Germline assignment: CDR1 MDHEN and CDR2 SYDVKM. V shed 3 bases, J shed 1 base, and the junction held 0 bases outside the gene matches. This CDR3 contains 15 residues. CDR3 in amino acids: CASSFSGGNTGELFF. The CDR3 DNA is TGTGCCAGCAGTTTTAGCGGGGGGAACACCGGGGAGCTGTTTTTT. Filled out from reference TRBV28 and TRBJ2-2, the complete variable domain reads DVKVTQSSRYLVKRTGEKVFLECVQDMDHENMFWYRQDPGLGLRLIYFSYDVKMKEKGDIPEGYSVSREKKERFSLILESASTNQTSMYLCASSFSGGNTGELFFGEGSRLTVL.

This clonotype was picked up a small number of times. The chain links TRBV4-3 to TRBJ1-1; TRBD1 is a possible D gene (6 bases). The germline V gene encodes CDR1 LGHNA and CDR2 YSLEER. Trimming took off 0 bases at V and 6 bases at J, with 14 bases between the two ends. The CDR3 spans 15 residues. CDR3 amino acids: CASSQEGQGIAEAFF. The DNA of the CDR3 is TGCGCCAGCAGCCAAGAGGGGCAGGGGATCGCTGAAGCTTTCTTT.